Below, 23 T cell receptor beta chains from the same sample are listed, as sequenced in a study of shared clonotypes between healthy human individuals. The naive CD8 population came from CD45RO-negative cells selected for CCR7, without terminally differentiated effector memory CD45RA+ cells. Measured with immunoSEQ multiplex PCR; TCRdb has only the in-frame clones, and not every one. The repertoire holds around 2,000,000 clones, over 85% seen once, with about 1.1% in the top ten. The specimen sequenced was naive CD8+ T cells sorted from blood. The receptors come from a man in his late teens or twenties in good health.

Comment on this clone: The same CDR3 can be traced to other DNA sequences in this sample. The rearrangement uses TRBV7-3 and TRBJ2-7; D call uncertain. The germline V gene encodes CDR1 SGHTA and CDR2 FQGTGA. The length of the CDR3 is 13 residues. The V and J ends lost 5 bases and 1 base respectively, with 9 bases between them. The CDR3, as DNA: TGTGCCAGCAGCCTGGACGGATCCTACGAGCAGTACTTC. This codes for CASSLDGSYEQYF.

The V gene is TRBV27, the J gene TRBJ2-1; 10 nucleotides agree with TRBD2. The germline V gene has CDR1 MNHEY and CDR2 SMNVEV (reference sequence). The CDR3 extends over 16 amino acids. V gave up 10 bases and J gave up 7 bases; unmatched junction bases: 16. The CDR3: CATSLLGGLAVNEQFF. The DNA for the CDR3 is TGTGCCACCTCCCTGTTGGGTGGACTAGCGGTTAATGAGCAGTTCTTC.

This clone was seen only a few times. The chain has TRBV27 and TRBJ1-2, with 7 bases identical to TRBD1. V shed 4 bases, J shed 0 bases, and the junction held 8 bases outside the gene matches. The CDR3 loop spans 16 amino acids. Germline values: CDR1 MNHEY, CDR2 SMNVEV (reference sequence). The CDR3 protein is CASSSWTGSPNYGYTF. The CDR3 nucleotides read TGTGCCAGCAGTTCCTGGACAGGATCCCCTAACTATGGCTACACCTTC.

About this clone itself: The same CDR3 can be traced to other DNA sequences in this sample. The rearrangement links TRBV30 to TRBJ2-3, with TRBD2 identical over 10 bases. CDR1 is GTSNPN and CDR2 is SVGIG in the germline V gene (reference sequence). This CDR3 has 14 amino acids. V was pared by 4 bases and J by 2 bases, with 3 bases of the junction left unmatched. The CDR3 sequence is CAWNLAGATDTQYF. DNA for the CDR3: TGTGCCTGGAACCTAGCGGGAGCCACAGATACGCAGTATTTT.

CDR3 DNA: TGTGCCAGCAGTTCCTGGCAGAACTATGGCTACACCTTC. It specifies CASSSWQNYGYTF. The chain is built from TRBV27 and TRBJ1-2; no clear D gene. This CDR3 comprises 13 residues. From germline, CDR1 is MNHEY and CDR2 SMNVEV (reference sequence). The ends were cut back, 4 bases at V and 2 bases at J, with 8 bases in the middle.

CDR3 sequence: CAWSVGLAGGEQYF. DNA for the CDR3: TGTGCCTGGAGTGTAGGACTAGCGGGGGGCGAGCAGTACTTC. This chain joins TRBV30 and TRBJ2-7, with 14 bases lining up with TRBD2. V lost 0 bases, J lost 6 bases, and 1 base stayed unmatched. The CDR3 runs 14 residues. From germline, CDR1 is GTSNPN and CDR2 SVGIG (reference sequence).

In nucleotides, the CDR3 is TGTGCCAGCACTGAGGGTGCAAAACTGTTTTTT. This gives the protein CASTEGAKLFF. The chain carries TRBV25-1 and TRBJ1-4; D ambiguous. The CDR3 sequence is 11 residues long. Trimming left V 7 bases short and J 10 bases short, with 10 bases between. Per germline, CDR1 MGHDK and CDR2 SYGVNS.

This clone came up a few times. CDR3 DNA sequence: TGTGCCAGCAGTCCGAATGTCGGAGATGGCTACACCTTC. It yields the protein CASSPNVGDGYTF. The gene calls are TRBV11-2 and TRBJ1-2; D gene ambiguous. Trimming removed 6 bases at V and 6 bases at J, with 14 bases between. The germline CDR1 and CDR2 sequences are SGHAT and FQNNGV. The CDR3 covers 13 residues.

This rearrangement joins TRBV6-6 to TRBJ2-1; maybe TRBD2 (6 bases). The germline CDR1 and CDR2 sequences are MNHNY and SVGAGI (reference sequence). CDR3 length: 15 amino acids. The V end lost 5 bases, the J end lost 0 bases, and 11 bases lay between the germline ends. The CDR3 sequence: CASSPLASSYNEQFF. For the CDR3, the DNA is TGTGCCAGCAGTCCTCTAGCGAGCTCCTACAATGAGCAGTTCTTC.

This chain links TRBV11-2 with TRBJ2-7; D is ambiguous. This CDR3 is built from 13 residues. The germline V and J ends were trimmed by 2 bases and 2 bases, with 7 bases remaining between them. Germline V lookup: CDR1 SGHAT, CDR2 FQNNGV. CDR3 in DNA: TGTGCCAGCAGCTTACTAGAGGCCTACGAGCAGTACTTC. Translation gives CASSLLEAYEQYF.

The chain couples TRBV7-3 to TRBJ1-1; D uncertain. CDR1 and CDR2 (germline): SGHTA, FQGTGA. The CDR3 is 13 residues long. Trimming pared 5 bases from V and 5 bases from J, leaving 12 bases between. The CDR3 DNA sequence: TGTGCCAGCAGCCCCACCGCCGGAACTGAAGCTTTCTTT. The encoded protein is CASSPTAGTEAFF. The full variable domain, with the rest looked up from reference TRBV7-3 and TRBJ1-1, is GAGVSQTPSNKVTEKGKYVELRCDPISGHTALYWYRQSLGQGPEFLIYFQGTGAADDSGLPNDRFFAVRPEGSVSTLKIQRTERGDSAVYLCASSPTAGTEAFFGQGTRLTVV.

The CDR3: CASSPDRVRGDHTGELFF. DNA for the CDR3: TGTGCCAGCAGCCCGGACCGGGTCAGGGGGGACCACACCGGGGAGCTGTTTTTT. This chain uses TRBV7-3 with TRBJ2-2; D may be TRBD1 (7 bases). Deletions cut 5 bases from V and 3 bases from J, with 22 bases between. The CDR3 has 18 amino acids. Germline loops: CDR1 SGHTA, CDR2 FQGTGA.

The genes are TRBV2 and TRBJ1-4, with TRBD1 identical over 10 bases. CDR3 length: 22 amino acids. V dropped 3 bases and J dropped 6; count of bases not matched to a gene: 25. CDR1 SNHLY and CDR2 FYNNEI come from the germline V gene. The CDR3 loop reads CASSEVPGQGPQWIGVDEKLFF. CDR3 in DNA: TGTGCCAGCAGTGAGGTCCCGGGACAGGGGCCGCAATGGATAGGGGTAGATGAAAAACTGTTTTTT.

This clone was counted a single time. This rearrangement joins TRBV28 to TRBJ2-2; TRBD1 is a possible D gene (6 bases). Trimming took off 6 bases at V and 9 bases at J, with 29 bases between the two ends. The CDR3 has 18 residues. Germline CDR1 is MDHEN and CDR2 is SYDVKM. As DNA, the CDR3 is TGTGCCAGCAGCCAAAGCTCAGCGGCGGCAGGGGTGTACCGGGAGCTGTTTTTT. Translated, it gives CASSQSSAAAGVYRELFF.

This clone has just one count. V gene TRBV6-1 combines with J gene TRBJ1-2; D perhaps matches TRBD1 (5 bases). Germline V lookup: CDR1 MNHNS, CDR2 SASEGT. V was clipped by 4 bases and J by 0 bases, with 12 bases between them. The CDR3 contains 15 residues. In nucleotides, the CDR3 is TGTGCCAGCAGTGTCTGGGACCCAGCTAACTATGGCTACACCTTC. Translated, it gives CASSVWDPANYGYTF.

This chain uses TRBV4-1 with TRBJ2-1; the D gene is possibly TRBD1 (5 bases). Germline assignment: CDR1 MGHRA and CDR2 YSYEKL. The V gene lost 1 base and the J gene lost 7 bases, with 11 bases spanning the gap. CDR3 size: 14 residues. The CDR3 DNA sequence: TGCGCCAGCAGCCAAGTTCAGGGTGGGAATGAGCAGTTCTTC. Protein product: CASSQVQGGNEQFF.

This chain connects TRBV5-5 to TRBJ2-1; maybe TRBD1 (6 bases). The CDR3 consists of 16 residues. Germline V gene lookup returns CDR1 SGHKS and CDR2 YYEKEE (reference sequence). V was pared by 0 bases and J by 4 bases, with 14 bases between. CDR3 in DNA: TGTGCCAGCAGCTTGGCCGGACTGGGGGCTTACAATGAGCAGTTCTTC. As protein: CASSLAGLGAYNEQFF.

As for this clone: Other DNA sequences in this sample translate to the same CDR3. The V call is TRBV7-6, the J call TRBJ2-7; D is unresolved. Germline lookup yields CDR1 SGHVS and CDR2 FNYEAQ. The CDR3 is made up of 13 amino acids. Trimming removed 1 base at V and 2 bases at J, with 6 bases between. The CDR3 DNA sequence: TGTGCCAGCAGCTTAGGGTCGGCCTACGAGCAGTACTTC. This translates into CASSLGSAYEQYF.

V and J are TRBV30 and TRBJ2-1; 13 bases fit TRBD2. This CDR3 region has 15 residues. The V gene's germline CDR1 is GTSNPN and CDR2 SVGIG (reference sequence). Germline trimming cut 1 base from V and 7 bases from J; bases unmatched to any gene: 4. CDR3 sequence (DNA): TGTGCCTGGAGTGAAGGACTAGCGGGAGCTAATGAGCAGTTCTTC. Encoded protein: CAWSEGLAGANEQFF.

The V and J genes are TRBV4-3 and TRBJ2-3, with D possibly being TRBD2 (6 bases). The CDR3 is 15 residues long. Germline V gene data show CDR1 as LGHNA and CDR2 as YSLEER. V shed 0 bases and J shed 4 bases, with 11 bases lying between them. CDR3 in amino acids: CASSQDREVADTQYF. The CDR3 DNA is TGCGCCAGCAGCCAAGATAGGGAGGTGGCAGATACGCAGTATTTT.

The chain recombines TRBV19 with TRBJ1-4; 9 nucleotides match TRBD1. Germline V gives CDR1 LNHDA, CDR2 SQIVND (reference sequence). J lost 1 base, V lost 5 bases, and 5 bases had no gene match. The CDR3 runs to 16 residues. The CDR3 bases are TGTGCCAGTAGTCGGGACAGGGATGAAACTAATGAAAAACTGTTTTTT. This sequence encodes CASSRDRDETNEKLFF.

This clone was seen only once. The chain couples TRBV6-5 to TRBJ2-2; a weak D match, TRBD1 (5 bases). Germline loops: CDR1 MNHEY, CDR2 SVGAGI. V lost 0 bases and J 3 bases, leaving 11 bases between the germline ends. This CDR3 contains 16 residues. CDR3 nucleotide sequence: TGTGCCAGCAGTTACTCAGCAGGGCCCTACACCGGGGAGCTGTTTTTT. Translation: CASSYSAGPYTGELFF.

The count of this clone is one. This chain's CDR3 is CASSLGLAGGEQFF. The CDR3 bases are TGTGCCAGCAGCTTAGGACTAGCGGGAGGTGAGCAGTTCTTC. The V and J genes are TRBV7-9 and TRBJ2-1, with 13 positions matching TRBD2. Germline V gene data show CDR1 as SEHNR and CDR2 as FQNEAQ (reference sequence). The ends lost 1 base at V and 9 bases at J; junction bases unmatched: 0. The CDR3 has 14 residues.